This is a list of T cell receptor beta chains from one sample in a study of type 1 regulatory T cells. The antigens these receptors bind are not known. TCRdb reprocessed the reads with MiXCR, giving one entry per CDR3 protein. The sample lists roughly 40,000 distinct CDR3 sequences, roughly an eighth occurring once. The source material was cultured non-Tr1 T cells, either the whole culture or a sorted T cell fraction (not recorded which). The receptor source for this set is a human donor in good health. The CDR3 runs from the conserved cysteine through the conserved F or W. Fields, in order: D gene, V gene, J gene, CDR3 length, clone size, CDR3 protein, CDR3 DNA. D genes are given only for firm matches. Clone sizes are given selectively: once, few, many, or a class where the clone is expanded.

>-|TRBV12-3/TRBV12-4|TRBJ1-5|16|many
CASTDGGVYSNQPQHF
TGTGCCAGCACTGACGGGGGGGTTTATAGCAATCAGCCCCAGCATTTT
>-|TRBV7-2|TRBJ2-3|13|-
CASSREGLDTQYF
TGTGCCAGCAGCCGCGAGGGCTTAGATACGCAGTATTTT
>-|TRBV30|TRBJ2-6|12|few
CAWSRGANVLTF
TGTGCCTGGAGTAGGGGGGCCAACGTCCTGACTTTC
>-|TRBV7-2|TRBJ2-7|13|few
CASSAKTSFEQYF
TGTGCCAGCAGCGCAAAAACTAGTTTCGAGCAGTACTTC
>-|TRBV6-5|TRBJ2-5|15|few
CASKGRASLPGTQYF
TGTGCCAGCAAGGGGAGAGCGAGCCTACCCGGGACCCAGTACTTC
>-|TRBV20-1|TRBJ1-1|14|few
CSASIQVGLFRPQF
TGCAGTGCTAGTATACAGGTCGGGCTTTTTCGCCCCCAGTTT
>-|TRBV12-3/TRBV12-4|TRBJ2-3|16|once
CASRPGQSQSTDTQYF
TGTGCCAGCAGACCAGGGCAGTCCCAAAGCACAGATACGCAGTATTTT
>-|TRBV7-2|TRBJ1-1|13|many
CASSLAGNTEAFF
TGTGCCAGCAGCTTAGCGGGGAACACTGAAGCTTTCTTT
>-|TRBV29-1|TRBJ2-3|13|-
CSVVQQGTDAQYF
TGCAGCGTTGTACAGCAAGGCACAGATGCGCAGTATTTT
>-|TRBV7-2|TRBJ2-2|13|-
CASSSQRTGELFF
TGTGCCAGCAGCTCCCAGCGGACCGGGGAGCTGTTTTTT
>-|TRBV29-1|TRBJ1-4|12|-
CSVAGVGEKLFF
TGCAGCGTTGCGGGGGTGGGGGAAAAACTGTTTTTT
>TRBD1|TRBV10-3|TRBJ2-1|12|many
CAIRGQGDEQFF
TGTGCCATCCGCGGACAGGGAGATGAGCAGTTCTTC
>TRBD1|TRBV5-1|TRBJ1-4|15|once
CASSSQGVANEKLFF
TGCGCCAGCAGCTCACAGGGGGTTGCTAATGAAAAACTGTTTTTT
>-|TRBV25-1|TRBJ1-1|14|many
CASSTGGLNTEAFF
TGTGCCAGCAGTACCGGGGGCCTGAACACTGAAGCTTTCTTT
>-|TRBV20-1|TRBJ2-1|12|few
CSARSGNNEQFF
TGCAGTGCTAGATCCGGGAACAATGAGCAGTTCTTC
>-|TRBV29-1|TRBJ2-5|12|many
CSASPGSETQYF
TGCAGCGCCTCCCCGGGATCAGAGACCCAGTACTTC
>TRBD2|TRBV7-6|TRBJ2-7|14|medium-sized
CASSFHSGRNEQYF
TGTGCCAGCAGCTTCCATAGCGGGAGAAACGAGCAGTACTTC
>-|TRBV10-3|TRBJ2-3|14|-
CAVTPTEGTDTQYF
TGTGCCGTCACCCCCACTGAAGGCACAGATACGCAGTATTTT